These T cell receptor beta chains were read from a single sample in a study of T cells in Graves' hyperthyroidism and ophthalmopathy. MiXCR, applied by TCRdb to the multiplex PCR reads, yields one record per CDR3 protein. The sample consists of fewer than 400,000 distinct CDR3 sequences, 15% to 19% of them appearing once. The sequenced sample was blood. The source is a woman aged 18 to 35 with Graves' hyperthyroidism that later progressed to Graves' ophthalmopathy. Both conserved end residues are part of each CDR3. Fields, in order: CDR3 length, clone size, V gene, D gene, J gene, CDR3 protein, CDR3 DNA. The D gene is left open where the match is weak. The size field is filled for only some rows; it gives once, few, many or a size class.

15	many	TRBV7-9	TRBD1	TRBJ2-7	CASSLVTGGVYEQYF	TGTGCCAGCAGCTTAGTGACAGGGGGGGTCTACGAGCAGTACTTC
15	-	TRBV28	TRBD1	TRBJ2-2	CASSTGTGRTGELFF	TGTGCCAGCAGCACCGGGACAGGGAGGACCGGGGAGCTGTTTTTT
15	few	TRBV6-2/TRBV6-3	TRBD1	TRBJ1-2	CASSSIIEGAHGYTF	TGTGCCAGCAGTTCTATTATTGAGGGGGCGCATGGCTACACCTTC
14	once	TRBV5-5	TRBD1	TRBJ2-7	CASRSTGGSYEQYF	TGCGCCAGCAGGAGTACAGGGGGCAGTTACGAGCAGTACTTC
16	many	TRBV28	TRBD2	TRBJ2-2	CASSLLVGGPTGELFF	TGTGCCAGCAGTTTACTGGTGGGAGGGCCGACCGGGGAGCTGTTTTTT
14	-	TRBV6-1	TRBD1	TRBJ1-5	CASSNGQGGQPQHF	TGTGCCAGCAGCAACGGACAGGGGGGTCAGCCCCAGCATTTT
16	few	TRBV7-9	-	TRBJ1-4	CASSFTPGQTNEKLFF	TGTGCCAGCAGCTTCACACCTGGACAGACTAATGAAAAACTGTTTTTT
17	-	TRBV5-4	TRBD2	TRBJ2-5	CASRTTSGSGMYVTQYF	TGTGCCAGCAGGACGACCTCGGGTAGCGGGATGTACGTGACCCAGTACTTC
13	many	TRBV12-3/TRBV12-4	-	TRBJ1-2	CASSLGEYDGYTF	TGTGCCAGCAGTCTCGGCGAGTATGATGGCTACACCTTC
16	many	TRBV28	TRBD1	TRBJ2-5	CASSTRGTGFQETQYF	TGTGCCAGCAGTACGAGGGGGACAGGATTCCAAGAGACCCAGTACTTC
15	many	TRBV30	TRBD2	TRBJ2-1	CAWSGTSGNYNEQFF	TGTGCCTGGAGCGGGACTAGCGGGAACTACAATGAGCAGTTCTTC
12	many	TRBV6-1	TRBD1	TRBJ1-1	CASGDRDTEAFF	TGTGCCAGCGGGGACAGAGACACTGAAGCTTTCTTT
13	few	TRBV29-1	-	TRBJ1-2	CSVDPSQEGGYTF	TGCAGCGTTGACCCCTCACAGGAAGGTGGCTACACCTTC
18	-	TRBV7-2	-	TRBJ2-2	CASSLPQGGSKVTGELFF	TGTGCCAGCAGCTTACCCCAGGGAGGAAGTAAGGTCACCGGGGAGCTGTTTTTT
15	many	TRBV28	TRBD1	TRBJ2-3	CASEGPGTGWDTQYF	TGTGCCAGCGAGGGGCCGGGGACAGGTTGGGATACGCAGTATTTT
15	many	TRBV15	-	TRBJ2-3	CATSREGQTTDTQYF	TGTGCCACCAGCAGAGAAGGACAGACAACAGATACGCAGTATTTT
17	many	TRBV3-1	TRBD2	TRBJ2-1	CASSQRASGSRYNEQFF	TGTGCCAGCAGCCAGCGAGCTAGCGGGAGTCGCTACAATGAGCAGTTCTTC
18	-	TRBV4-2	TRBD2	TRBJ2-7	CASSQASAGVPGLARQYF	TGTGCCAGCAGCCAAGCGTCGGCAGGTGTTCCGGGACTAGCGAGGCAGTACTTC
18	-	TRBV6-2/TRBV6-3	-	TRBJ2-3	CASSYPTRGGRITDTQYF	TGTGCCAGCAGTTACCCGACGAGGGGTGGGAGGATCACAGATACGCAGTATTTT
13	many	TRBV6-1	TRBD1	TRBJ2-7	CASIWDRVAEQYF	TGTGCCAGCATTTGGGACAGGGTGGCGGAGCAGTACTTC
20	-	TRBV24-1	-	TRBJ1-5	CATSDGPLVRGPYSNQPQHF	TGTGCCACCAGTGATGGCCCCTTAGTCAGGGGCCCTTATAGCAATCAGCCCCAGCATTTT